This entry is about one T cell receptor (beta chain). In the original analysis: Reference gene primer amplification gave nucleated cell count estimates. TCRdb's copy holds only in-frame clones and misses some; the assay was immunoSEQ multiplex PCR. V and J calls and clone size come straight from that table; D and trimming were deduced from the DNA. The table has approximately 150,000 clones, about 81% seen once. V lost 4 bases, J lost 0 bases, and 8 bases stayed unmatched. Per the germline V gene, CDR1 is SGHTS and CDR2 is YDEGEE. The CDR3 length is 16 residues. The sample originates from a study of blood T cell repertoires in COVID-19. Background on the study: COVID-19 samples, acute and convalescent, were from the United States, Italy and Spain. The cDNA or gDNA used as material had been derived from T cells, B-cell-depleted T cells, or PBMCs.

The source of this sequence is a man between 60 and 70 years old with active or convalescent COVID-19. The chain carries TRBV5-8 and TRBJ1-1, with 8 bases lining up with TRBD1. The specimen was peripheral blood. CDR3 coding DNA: TGTGCCAGCAGCCTCTGGACAGGGATCCTGAACACTGAAGCTTTCTTT. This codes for CASSLWTGILNTEAFF.